This T cell receptor beta chain was sequenced for a study of cytomegalovirus exposure and HLA in healthy donors. Findings and limits, study-wide: Accurate prediction of most subjects' HLA-A and HLA-B alleles from TCR beta sequences was reported. Researchers reported from a later analysis that most CMV-associated TCR beta chains appeared HLA-restricted. Listed as cytomegalovirus-associated were 164 TCR beta chains.

The primer mix had 60 Vbeta and 13 Jbeta primers. The table came from immunoSEQ multiplex PCR; TCRdb's copy has only in-frame clones and leaves some out. Of 150,000 to 200,000 clones listed, around 81% are singletons. V lost 0 bases and J 4 bases, leaving 12 bases between the germline ends. Germline values: CDR1 GTSNPN, CDR2 SVGIG (reference sequence). This CDR3 contains 14 residues. In the case of this clone: Its antigen is undetermined. Other DNA sequences within the sample encode an identical CDR3.

The TCR sequence derives from a woman aged 45-65 years in good health and CMV-seronegative. The chain links TRBV30 to TRBJ1-1, with D perhaps matching TRBD1 (6 bases). The sample was PBMCs. The CDR3 reads CAWSVGQGTTEAFF. Written as DNA, the CDR3 is TGTGCCTGGAGTGTAGGGCAGGGGACCACTGAAGCTTTCTTT.